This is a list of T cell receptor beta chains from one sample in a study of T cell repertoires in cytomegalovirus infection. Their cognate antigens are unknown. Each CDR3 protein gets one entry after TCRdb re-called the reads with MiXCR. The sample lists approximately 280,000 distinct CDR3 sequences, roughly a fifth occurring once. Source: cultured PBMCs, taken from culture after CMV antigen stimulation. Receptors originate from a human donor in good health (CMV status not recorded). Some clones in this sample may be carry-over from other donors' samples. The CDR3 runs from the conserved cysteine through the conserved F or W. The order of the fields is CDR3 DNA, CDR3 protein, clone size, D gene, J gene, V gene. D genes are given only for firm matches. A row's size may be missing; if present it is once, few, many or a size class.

CDR3nt: TGTGCCAGCACCGAGAATCACTTCTATGGCTACACCTTC; CDR3aa: CASTENHFYGYTF; abundance: many; d_gene: -; j_gene: TRBJ1-2; v_gene: TRBV12-3/TRBV12-4
CDR3nt: TGTGCCAGCAGCGAGGCGAGGAGCACTGAAGCTTTCTTT; CDR3aa: CASSEARSTEAFF; abundance: few; d_gene: -; j_gene: TRBJ1-1; v_gene: TRBV6-6
CDR3nt: TGTGCCAGCAGCCCATCAGGGACTAGCGGGAGTAATGAGCAGTTCTTC; CDR3aa: CASSPSGTSGSNEQFF; abundance: many; d_gene: TRBD2; j_gene: TRBJ2-1; v_gene: TRBV7-2
CDR3nt: TGTGCCAGTAACCGGGACAGGGGTAATGAAAAACTGTTTTTT; CDR3aa: CASNRDRGNEKLFF; abundance: -; d_gene: TRBD1; j_gene: TRBJ1-4; v_gene: TRBV19
CDR3nt: TGTGCCAGCAGCGTACGGGACAGGGGGCTGTTTCAAGAGACCCAGTACTTC; CDR3aa: CASSVRDRGLFQETQYF; abundance: many; d_gene: TRBD1; j_gene: TRBJ2-5; v_gene: TRBV7-8
CDR3nt: TGTGCCAGTAGTAAGGAGATTAACATGAACACTGAAGCTTTCTTT; CDR3aa: CASSKEINMNTEAFF; abundance: few; d_gene: -; j_gene: TRBJ1-1; v_gene: TRBV19
CDR3nt: TGTGCCAGCAGCCCTTTAGCGGGAGGTTACACAGATACGCAGTATTTT; CDR3aa: CASSPLAGGYTDTQYF; abundance: -; d_gene: TRBD2; j_gene: TRBJ2-3; v_gene: TRBV11-2
CDR3nt: TGTGCCAGTAGTACTACCCCTGCAACTAATGAAAAACTGTTTTTT; CDR3aa: CASSTTPATNEKLFF; abundance: few; d_gene: -; j_gene: TRBJ1-4; v_gene: TRBV19
CDR3nt: TGTGCTAGTGCCTTTTATCAGGGACGAGGCAATCAGCCCCAGCATTTT; CDR3aa: CASAFYQGRGNQPQHF; abundance: -; d_gene: -; j_gene: TRBJ1-5; v_gene: TRBV12-5
CDR3nt: TGTGCCAGCAGCTTAGCGCGGGCAGCGAACACTGAAGCTTTCTTT; CDR3aa: CASSLARAANTEAFF; abundance: many; d_gene: -; j_gene: TRBJ1-1; v_gene: TRBV7-9
CDR3nt: TGCGCCAGCAGTCACGATTCCTCCTCTGGAAACACCATATATTTT; CDR3aa: CASSHDSSSGNTIYF; abundance: -; d_gene: -; j_gene: TRBJ1-3; v_gene: TRBV10-1
CDR3nt: TGTGCCAGCAGCCTCTACGAGCCCCCTCGGGAGACCCAGTACTTC; CDR3aa: CASSLYEPPRETQYF; abundance: many; d_gene: -; j_gene: TRBJ2-5; v_gene: TRBV7-6
CDR3nt: TGTGCCATCAGTGAATCGGGACTTTATGGCTACACCTTC; CDR3aa: CAISESGLYGYTF; abundance: -; d_gene: -; j_gene: TRBJ1-2; v_gene: TRBV10-3
CDR3nt: TGTGCCAGCCAAAAGGGGGGGAGCTCTGGGGCCAACGTCCTGACTTTC; CDR3aa: CASQKGGSSGANVLTF; abundance: large; d_gene: -; j_gene: TRBJ2-6; v_gene: TRBV7-2
CDR3nt: TGTGCCAGCTCAGAACAGGAGCAAGAGACCCAGTACTTC; CDR3aa: CASSEQEQETQYF; abundance: many; d_gene: -; j_gene: TRBJ2-5; v_gene: TRBV18
CDR3nt: TGTGCCAGCAGCCGGACAGGGACGAACACTGAAGCTTTCTTT; CDR3aa: CASSRTGTNTEAFF; abundance: many; d_gene: TRBD1; j_gene: TRBJ1-1; v_gene: TRBV7-3
CDR3nt: TGCGCCAGCAGCGCGGACAGGGTGAACACTGAAGCTTTCTTT; CDR3aa: CASSADRVNTEAFF; abundance: few; d_gene: TRBD1; j_gene: TRBJ1-1; v_gene: TRBV5-1
CDR3nt: TGTGCCAGCGGAAGCGGGATAGCGACAGATACGCAGTATTTT; CDR3aa: CASGSGIATDTQYF; abundance: -; d_gene: TRBD2; j_gene: TRBJ2-3; v_gene: TRBV12-3/TRBV12-4
CDR3nt: TGTGCCAGCAGCTTAGCCGGGACAGGGGCACCCTACGAGCAGTACTTC; CDR3aa: CASSLAGTGAPYEQYF; abundance: many; d_gene: TRBD1; j_gene: TRBJ2-7; v_gene: TRBV7-2
CDR3nt: TGCAGTGCTAGAGTTGCAGGGTTAGACGAGCAGTACTTC; CDR3aa: CSARVAGLDEQYF; abundance: -; d_gene: -; j_gene: TRBJ2-7; v_gene: TRBV20-1
CDR3nt: TGTGCCAGCAGTGACAACTTTAGCAATCAGCCCCAGCATTTT; CDR3aa: CASSDNFSNQPQHF; abundance: once; d_gene: -; j_gene: TRBJ1-5; v_gene: TRBV6-5
CDR3nt: TGTGCCAGCAGTTACCGGGACAGCGGTGGCTACACCTTC; CDR3aa: CASSYRDSGGYTF; abundance: -; d_gene: TRBD1; j_gene: TRBJ1-2; v_gene: TRBV2
CDR3nt: TGTGCCAGTAGTATAGGGGGCATCGGTCCGGGTCAGCCCCAGCATTTT; CDR3aa: CASSIGGIGPGQPQHF; abundance: few; d_gene: -; j_gene: TRBJ1-5; v_gene: TRBV19
CDR3nt: TGTGCCAGCAGTTTTAGGACAGGAGGAGAAAAACTGTTTTTT; CDR3aa: CASSFRTGGEKLFF; abundance: many; d_gene: TRBD1; j_gene: TRBJ1-4; v_gene: TRBV12-3/TRBV12-4
CDR3nt: TGTGCCAGCAGCTTAGGGTCCCTTAGACAAGCAACTAATGAAAAACTGTTTTTT; CDR3aa: CASSLGSLRQATNEKLFF; abundance: -; d_gene: -; j_gene: TRBJ1-4; v_gene: TRBV7-8
CDR3nt: TGTGCCAGTAGCATCGGGCAGGGGAGCTCCTACGAGCAGTACTTC; CDR3aa: CASSIGQGSSYEQYF; abundance: few; d_gene: -; j_gene: TRBJ2-7; v_gene: TRBV19